One and the same sample provided the 32 T cell receptor beta chains below, sequenced in a study of shared clonotypes between healthy human individuals. The repertoire was sequenced with immunoSEQ multiplex PCR; TCRdb's copy has only in-frame clones and lacks some. This sample has hundreds of thousands of clones, with about 74% found just once. The sequenced material came from memory CD4+ T cells sorted from blood. The sample's subset: CD45RA-negative fraction. Receptor source: a woman in her twenties or thirties in good health.

DNA of the CDR3: TGCAGCGTTTCGCAGGGTTCCGGGGCCAACGTCCTGACTTTC. The encoded protein is CSVSQGSGANVLTF. V usage is TRBV29-1 and J usage is TRBJ2-6; D is perhaps TRBD1 (5 bases). CDR1 is SQVTM and CDR2 is ANQGSEA in the germline V gene. V was shortened by 5 bases and J by 4 bases, with 12 bases between the two germline ends. This CDR3 region has 14 residues.

The chain links TRBV28 to TRBJ2-1, with D perhaps matching TRBD1 (6 bases). The CDR3 is made up of 14 amino acids. V dropped 8 bases and J dropped 0 bases, with 11 bases sitting between them. The V gene's germline CDR1 is MDHEN and CDR2 SYDVKM. The CDR3 spells CASGGRGSYNEQFF. DNA of the CDR3: TGTGCCAGCGGGGGCAGGGGCTCCTACAATGAGCAGTTCTTC.

This clone has just one count. This sequence joins TRBV5-1 and TRBJ2-1; possible D gene TRBD1, 6 bases. CDR3 length: 12 amino acids. Trimming shortened V by 4 bases and J by 9 bases, and 11 bases separated the two germline ends. The germline V gene has CDR1 SGHRS and CDR2 YFSETQ. Written as DNA, the CDR3 is TGCGCCAGCAGCCGGGACATAACTGAGCAGTTCTTC. This sequence encodes CASSRDITEQFF.

The chain is built from TRBV7-2 and TRBJ2-7; 10 bases agree with TRBD1. This CDR3 comprises 19 residues. Germline V lookup: CDR1 SGHTA, CDR2 FQGNSA. The ends lost 1 base at V and 3 bases at J; junction bases unmatched: 15. CDR3 amino acids: CASSLVGGSGTGDYYEQYF. In DNA, the CDR3 is TGTGCCAGCAGCTTAGTTGGTGGGTCCGGGACAGGGGATTACTACGAGCAGTACTTC.

This chain connects TRBV7-9 to TRBJ2-1; 7 positions match TRBD2. Unmatched junction bases numbered 10, after V lost 5 bases and J lost 9 bases. CDR1 SEHNR and CDR2 FQNEAQ come from the germline V gene (reference sequence). The CDR3 covers 14 residues. This CDR3 reads CASSITGGNAEQFF. The DNA for the CDR3 is TGTGCCAGCAGCATTACGGGAGGAAACGCTGAGCAGTTCTTC.

The V gene is TRBV5-1, the J gene TRBJ2-7, with 9 positions matching TRBD2. This CDR3 comprises 15 residues. Germline CDR1 reads SGHRS; CDR2 reads YFSETQ. Germline trimming cut 0 bases from V and 6 bases from J; bases unmatched to any gene: 7. CDR3 sequence: CASSLVAGGPFEQYF. As DNA, the CDR3 is TGCGCCAGCAGCTTGGTGGCGGGAGGGCCTTTCGAGCAGTACTTC.

This chain links TRBV6-5 with TRBJ2-7; either TRBD1 or TRBD2 may fit D (5 bases each). This CDR3 region has 12 residues. V was trimmed by 8 bases and J by 2 bases, leaving 10 bases between them. Germline V gives CDR1 MNHEY, CDR2 SVGAGI. CDR3 coding DNA: TGTGCCAGCGGGACCCCTCCCTACGAGCAGTACTTC. This translates into CASGTPPYEQYF.

This clone was picked up one time. J is TRBJ2-1 and V is TRBV6-1; D assignment may be TRBD1 or TRBD2 (5 bases each). Trimming removed 4 bases from V and 7 bases from J, with 11 bases in between. CDR1 and CDR2 (germline): MNHNS, SASEGT. The CDR3 totals 13 residues. The CDR3 DNA reads as TGTGCCAGCAGTGGTGAGAGGGGTAATGAGCAGTTCTTC. Translating gives CASSGERGNEQFF.

V gene TRBV7-9 combines with J gene TRBJ1-5, with a tentative D call TRBD1 (5 bases). V lost 6 bases to trimming and J lost 5 bases, with 5 bases between them. Germline V gene lookup returns CDR1 SEHNR and CDR2 FQNEAQ (reference sequence). This CDR3 spans 11 amino acids. The CDR3 bases are TGTGCCAGCAGGGGGCATCAGCCCCAGCATTTT. Amino acid sequence: CASRGHQPQHF.

The rearrangement uses TRBV7-9 and TRBJ2-5; no clear D. V lost 3 bases and J lost 4, with 18 bases in between. This CDR3 is built from 16 residues. The germline gives CDR1 SEHNR, CDR2 FQNEAQ (reference sequence). CDR3 bases: TGTGCCAGCAGCTTCGTGGCGGCCAAACTCGGAGAGACCCAGTACTTC. Its protein product is CASSFVAAKLGETQYF.

V usage is TRBV5-4 and J usage is TRBJ2-5; D ambiguous. Trimming removed 4 bases from V and 2 bases from J, with 6 bases in between. Looked up from germline, CDR1 is SGHNT and CDR2 is YYREEE (reference sequence). The CDR3 covers 12 residues. CDR3: CASSVDQETQYF. In DNA form, the CDR3 reads TGTGCCAGCAGCGTGGATCAAGAGACCCAGTACTTC.

This clone was observed once. This chain uses TRBV9 with TRBJ2-2; D is possibly TRBD2 (6 bases). V dropped 2 bases and J dropped 3 bases, with 11 bases sitting between them. Germline CDR1 SGDLS, CDR2 YYNGEE. There are 15 residues in the CDR3. The CDR3 is CASSVGTPDTGELFF. The CDR3 region has the DNA TGTGCCAGCAGCGTGGGGACTCCTGACACCGGGGAGCTGTTTTTT.

This clone showed up many times. The sample carries other DNA sequences with the same CDR3. The V gene is TRBV5-1, the J gene TRBJ2-7; possibly TRBD1 for D (6 bases). This CDR3 is built from 14 residues. Germline assignment: CDR1 SGHRS and CDR2 YFSETQ. The ends were cut back, 4 bases at V and 3 bases at J, with 14 bases in the middle. The DNA of the CDR3 is TGCGCCAGCAGCCTTGGAGCAGGGGTCTACGAGCAGTACTTC. It translates to CASSLGAGVYEQYF.

This clone was seen a few times. CDR3 sequence (DNA): TGTGCCAGCAGCTTAGCGGCGGGCGTCTCCTACGAGCAGTACTTC. It encodes CASSLAAGVSYEQYF. The chain combines TRBV7-2 with TRBJ2-7; maybe TRBD2 (5 bases). This CDR3 has 15 residues. Looked up from germline, CDR1 is SGHTA and CDR2 is FQGNSA. V gave up 0 bases and J gave up 0 bases, with 9 bases separating them. Supplemented by reference TRBV7-2 and TRBJ2-7, the full variable domain reads GAGVSQSPSNKVTEKGKDVELRCDPISGHTALYWYRQSLGQGLEFLIYFQGNSAPDKSGLPSDRFSAERTGGSVSTLTIQRTQQEDSAVYLCASSLAAGVSYEQYFGPGTRLTVT.

The rearrangement links TRBV9 to TRBJ2-3; TRBD1 matches at 7 bases. The CDR3 is 15 amino acids. V shed 1 base, J shed 0 bases, and the junction held 2 bases outside the gene matches. CDR1 is SGDLS, CDR2 YYNGEE, per germline. CDR3 protein: CASSVTGDSTDTQYF. The DNA for the CDR3 is TGTGCCAGCAGCGTAACAGGGGATAGCACAGATACGCAGTATTTT.

The CDR3: CASSSGGDNEQFF. In DNA, the CDR3 is TGTGCCAGCAGTTCCGGGGGAGACAATGAGCAGTTCTTC. This rearrangement joins TRBV2 to TRBJ2-1; D might be TRBD2 (6 bases). CDR3 length: 13 residues. Trimming pared 5 bases from V and 5 bases from J, leaving 10 bases between. In germline, CDR1 is SNHLY, CDR2 FYNNEI.

With respect to this clone: The sample contains more than one DNA sequence encoding this CDR3. The chain carries TRBV11-2 and TRBJ2-3; D might be TRBD2 (5 bases). Trimming pared 1 base from V and 0 bases from J, leaving 11 bases between. The CDR3 spans 16 residues. Germline V lookup: CDR1 SGHAT, CDR2 FQNNGV. CDR3: CASSLGADSSTDTQYF. The CDR3 DNA reads as TGTGCCAGCAGCTTAGGGGCGGACTCTAGCACAGATACGCAGTATTTT.

This chain uses TRBV7-9 with TRBJ2-2; a weak D match, TRBD1 (5 bases). V dropped 3 bases and J dropped 5 bases, with 16 bases sitting between them. This CDR3 is 16 amino acids long. Germline V lookup: CDR1 SEHNR, CDR2 FQNEAQ (reference sequence). CDR3 nucleotides: TGTGCCAGCAGCTTGCGGACACCAAAAGGAACCGGGGAGCTGTTTTTT. Its protein product is CASSLRTPKGTGELFF. The whole variable domain, remainder taken from reference TRBV7-9 and TRBJ2-2, is DTGVSQNPRHKITKRGQNVTFRCDPISEHNRLYWYRQTLGQGPEFLTYFQNEAQLEKSRLLSDRFSAERPKGSFSTLEIQRTEQGDSAMYLCASSLRTPKGTGELFFGEGSRLTVL.

The rearrangement uses TRBV10-3 and TRBJ2-3; a possible D gene is TRBD2 (5 bases). The germline V gene has CDR1 ENHRY and CDR2 SYGVKD. This CDR3 has 16 residues. Trimming left V 4 bases short and J 0 bases short, with 14 bases between. Here the CDR3 DNA reads TGTGCCATCAGTGGGCTAGCAGACCCTAGCACAGATACGCAGTATTTT. This encodes CAISGLADPSTDTQYF.

The V gene is TRBV7-2, the J gene TRBJ2-5, with 10 bases that match TRBD2. The junction had 12 bases not matched to a gene; V was cut back by 5 bases and J by 6 bases. This CDR3 contains 16 residues. Germline CDR1 SGHTA, CDR2 FQGNSA. CDR3 nucleotides: TGTGCCAGCAGCCCCCAACCCCTAGCGGGAGCGAAGACCCAGTACTTC. It is translated as CASSPQPLAGAKTQYF. The whole variable domain, filled in from reference TRBV7-2 and TRBJ2-5, reads GAGVSQSPSNKVTEKGKDVELRCDPISGHTALYWYRQSLGQGLEFLIYFQGNSAPDKSGLPSDRFSAERTGGSVSTLTIQRTQQEDSAVYLCASSPQPLAGAKTQYFGPGTRLLVL.

V is TRBV6-1 and J is TRBJ2-5; D gene ambiguous. Trimming removed 2 bases from V and 5 bases from J, with 9 bases in between. The CDR3 totals 13 residues. The germline gives CDR1 MNHNS, CDR2 SASEGT. The CDR3 DNA reads as TGTGCCAGCAGTGAACAGGACGGGGAGACCCAGTACTTC. Protein product: CASSEQDGETQYF.

The genes are TRBV21-1 and TRBJ2-7; the D segment call TRBD1 is taken from the table without a DNA check. TRBV21-1 is a known pseudogene. CDR3 length: 16 residues. The CDR3 sequence: CASSNSRDRDTYEQYF. The CDR3, as DNA: TGTGCCAGCAGCAATTCGCGGGACAGGGATACCTACGAGCAGTACTTC.

J is TRBJ1-1 and V is TRBV7-9; TRBD1 agrees at 7 bases. The CDR3 spans 16 residues. V shed 5 bases and J 1 base; nucleotides not matched to a gene: 10. In germline, CDR1 is SEHNR, CDR2 FQNEAQ (reference sequence). The CDR3 DNA reads as TGTGCCAGCAGCATATGGGAGGGGGCGAGGAACACTGAAGCTTTCTTT. It is translated as CASSIWEGARNTEAFF.

On this clone itself: Other DNA sequences of this sample code for an identical CDR3. The chain couples TRBV11-2 to TRBJ1-2; a weak D match, TRBD1 (5 bases). V was pared by 0 bases and J by 8 bases, with 7 bases between. Germline CDR1 is SGHAT and CDR2 is FQNNGV. The CDR3 runs 12 residues. As DNA, the CDR3 is TGTGCCAGCAGCTTAGACAGGGTAGGCTACACCTTC. It is translated as CASSLDRVGYTF.

The V call is TRBV2, the J call TRBJ1-5; 9 bases are a match to TRBD1. The germline V gene encodes CDR1 SNHLY and CDR2 FYNNEI. The CDR3 contains 15 residues. V lost 5 bases to trimming and J lost 1 base; unmatched junction nucleotides: 3. The CDR3 nucleotides read TGTGCCAGCAGTAAACAGGGGGCGAGCAATCAGCCCCAGCATTTT. Translated: CASSKQGASNQPQHF.

The chain carries TRBV7-9 and TRBJ2-2; possibly TRBD1 or TRBD2 for D (5 bases each). This CDR3 contains 14 residues. The V gene's germline CDR1 is SEHNR and CDR2 FQNEAQ (reference sequence). Trimming cost V 5 bases and J 5 bases, with 12 bases left between them. The chain's CDR3 is CASSGGSPTGELFF. The CDR3, as DNA: TGTGCCAGCAGCGGGGGTTCCCCAACCGGGGAGCTGTTTTTT.

Written as DNA, the CDR3 is TGTGCCTGGAAACCCGCCGCAGATACGCAGTATTTT. Its protein is CAWKPAADTQYF. The chain combines TRBV30 with TRBJ2-3; no reliable D call. The CDR3 contains 12 residues. V gave up 4 bases and J gave up 4 bases, with 9 bases separating them. The germline gives CDR1 GTSNPN, CDR2 SVGIG (reference sequence).

The chain recombines TRBV9 with TRBJ2-3, with D hard to call. Germline V gene lookup returns CDR1 SGDLS and CDR2 YYNGEE. The CDR3 has 15 residues. The germline V and J ends were trimmed by 0 bases and 1 base, with 9 bases remaining between them. CDR3 bases: TGTGCCAGCAGCGTAGAAGTAGTGGGCACAGATACGCAGTATTTT. Its translation: CASSVEVVGTDTQYF.

The chain carries TRBV6-6 and TRBJ1-5; D is unresolved. The V end lost 0 bases, the J end lost 6 bases, and 6 bases lay between the germline ends. Germline V gene sequence: CDR1 MNHNY, CDR2 SVGAGI (reference sequence). This CDR3 comprises 13 residues. In DNA form, the CDR3 reads TGTGCCAGCAGTTACTCGTTCCTTCAGCCCCAGCATTTT. Its protein is CASSYSFLQPQHF.

J is TRBJ1-1 and V is TRBV19; no reliable D call. The germline V gene has CDR1 LNHDA and CDR2 SQIVND (reference sequence). Between the trimmed V and J ends, which lost 6 bases and 6 bases, there was a span of 17 bases. CDR3 length equals 14 residues. Written as DNA, the CDR3 is TGTGCCAGTAGCCTTGTAGTGGAGAGGGCTGAAGCTTTCTTT. It yields the protein CASSLVVERAEAFF.

The genes are TRBV13 and TRBJ1-1; tentatively, D is TRBD1 (5 bases). V lost 4 bases and J lost 5, with 11 bases in between. The CDR3 is 13 amino acids. From germline, CDR1 is PRHDT and CDR2 FYEKMQ (reference sequence). DNA of the CDR3: TGTGCCAGCAGCTGGGCCGGGGGAACTGAAGCTTTCTTT. Its translation: CASSWAGGTEAFF.

A single count supports this clone. The sample holds other DNA sequences that translate to the same CDR3. The J gene is TRBJ2-3, the V gene TRBV11-2, with 9 bases matching TRBD2. This CDR3 is 15 amino acids long. In germline, CDR1 is SGHAT, CDR2 FQNNGV. V trimming: 5 bases; J trimming: 3 bases; junction bases outside the gene matches: 6. This CDR3 reads CASSPRTSVTDTQYF. The CDR3 nucleotides read TGTGCCAGCAGCCCTCGGACTAGCGTTACAGATACGCAGTATTTT.